This TCR beta chain was sequenced during a study of CD8+CD57+ T cells in acquired aplastic anemia. Study details: An average of 3.2 ug of DNA was obtained from sorted CD4+ and CD8+ cells. Healthy donor CD4+ samples were sequenced to a depth that averaged about 11 million reads. Study results and caveats: Comparison of patients with controls identified approximately 28 shared CD8+ CDR3 sequences.

It was genomic DNA that served as the template for profiling TCR beta VDJ and CDR3. TCRdb re-analysed the reads in MiXCR, keeping a single row per CDR3 protein. The sample holds some 210,000 distinct CDR3 sequences, approximately 60% seen once. At least ten counts were recorded for this clonotype. The target antigen is unknown. This CDR3 is built from 16 residues. The V gene's germline CDR1 is SGHTS and CDR2 YDEGEE. V shed 1 base and J shed 4 bases, with 15 bases lying between them. This chain links TRBV5-8 with TRBJ1-3; D unresolved. Source material: sorted CD4+, CD8+, or CD8+CD57+ T cells (not recorded which) from PBMCs. The sequence derives from a human donor in good health. The DNA of the CDR3 is TGTGCCAGCAGCTTGCCTCCTAAGGGTGTCGGAAACACCATATATTTT. Protein sequence: CASSLPPKGVGNTIYF. The full variable domain, rest sourced from reference TRBV5-8 and TRBJ1-3, is EAGVTQSPTHLIKTRGQQATLRCSPISGHTSVYWYQQALGLGLQFLLWYDEGEERNRGNFPPRFSGRQFPNYSSELNVNALELEDSALYLCASSLPPKGVGNTIYFGEGSWLTVV.